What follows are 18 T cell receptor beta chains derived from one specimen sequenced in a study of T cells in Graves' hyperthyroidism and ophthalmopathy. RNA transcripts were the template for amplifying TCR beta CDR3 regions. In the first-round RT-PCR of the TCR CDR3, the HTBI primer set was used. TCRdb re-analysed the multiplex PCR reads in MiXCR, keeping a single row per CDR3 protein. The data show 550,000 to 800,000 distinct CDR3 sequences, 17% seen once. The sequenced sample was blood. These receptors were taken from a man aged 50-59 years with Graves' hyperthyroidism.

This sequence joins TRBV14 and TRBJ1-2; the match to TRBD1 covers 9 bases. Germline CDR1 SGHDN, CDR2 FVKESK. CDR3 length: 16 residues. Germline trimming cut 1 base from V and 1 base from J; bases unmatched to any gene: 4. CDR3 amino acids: CASSQVGDRDNYGYTF. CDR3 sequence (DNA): TGTGCCAGCAGCCAAGTGGGGGACAGGGATAACTATGGCTACACCTTC.

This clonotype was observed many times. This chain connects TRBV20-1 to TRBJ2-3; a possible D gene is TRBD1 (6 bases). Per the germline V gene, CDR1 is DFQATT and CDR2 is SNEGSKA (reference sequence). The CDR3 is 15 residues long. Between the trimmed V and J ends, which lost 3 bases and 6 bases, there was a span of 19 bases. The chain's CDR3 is CSASIRDNLVDTQYF. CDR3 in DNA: TGCAGTGCTAGCATCCGGGACAACCTCGTGGATACGCAGTATTTT.

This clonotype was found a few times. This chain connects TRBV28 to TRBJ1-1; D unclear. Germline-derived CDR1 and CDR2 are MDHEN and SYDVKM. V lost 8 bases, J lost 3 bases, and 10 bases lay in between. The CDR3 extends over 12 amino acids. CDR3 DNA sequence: TGTGCCAGCGTAAGGAGGGACACTGAAGCTTTCTTT. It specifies CASVRRDTEAFF.

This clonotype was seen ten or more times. CDR3 DNA sequence: TGTGCCAGCAGTACCTGGGGTAGCAATCAGCCCCAGCATTTT. Its protein is CASSTWGSNQPQHF. J is TRBJ1-5 and V is TRBV28; D unresolved. The CDR3 is made up of 14 amino acids. The germline V gene encodes CDR1 MDHEN and CDR2 SYDVKM. The germline V and J ends were trimmed by 5 bases and 0 bases, with 8 bases remaining between them.

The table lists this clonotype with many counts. CDR3 residues: CASSPGQNSYNEQFF. In nucleotides, the CDR3 is TGTGCCAGCAGCCCGGGACAAAACTCCTACAATGAGCAGTTCTTC. The rearrangement links TRBV7-2 to TRBJ2-1, with D tentatively TRBD1 (6 bases). The CDR3 consists of 15 residues. Germline CDR1 and CDR2: SGHTA and FQGNSA. Between the trimmed V and J ends, which lost 5 bases and 0 bases, there was a span of 11 bases.

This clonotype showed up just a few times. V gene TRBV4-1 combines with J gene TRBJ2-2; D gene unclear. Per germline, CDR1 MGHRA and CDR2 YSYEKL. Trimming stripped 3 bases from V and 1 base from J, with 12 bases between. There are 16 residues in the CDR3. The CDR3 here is CASSHYRAVNTGELFF. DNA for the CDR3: TGCGCCAGCAGCCACTATCGGGCGGTGAACACCGGGGAGCTGTTTTTT.

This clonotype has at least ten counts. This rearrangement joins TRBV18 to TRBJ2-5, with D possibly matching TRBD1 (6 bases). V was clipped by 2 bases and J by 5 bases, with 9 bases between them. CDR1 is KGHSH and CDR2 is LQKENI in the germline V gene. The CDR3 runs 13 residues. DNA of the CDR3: TGTGCCAGCTCACCAGGACAGTCGGAGACCCAGTACTTC. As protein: CASSPGQSETQYF.

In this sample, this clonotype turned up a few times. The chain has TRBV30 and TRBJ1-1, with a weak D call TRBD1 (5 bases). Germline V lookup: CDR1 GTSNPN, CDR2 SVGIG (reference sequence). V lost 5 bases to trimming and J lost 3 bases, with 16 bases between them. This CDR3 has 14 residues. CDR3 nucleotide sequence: TGTGCCTGGGTCCACCAGGGCAGGCACACTGAAGCTTTCTTT. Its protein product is CAWVHQGRHTEAFF.

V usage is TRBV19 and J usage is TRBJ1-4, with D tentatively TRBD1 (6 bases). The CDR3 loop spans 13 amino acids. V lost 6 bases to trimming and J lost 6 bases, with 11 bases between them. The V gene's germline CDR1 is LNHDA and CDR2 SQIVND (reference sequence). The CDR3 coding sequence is TGTGCCAGTAGGATCTCAGGGGATGAAAAACTGTTTTTT. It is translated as CASRISGDEKLFF.

CDR3 nucleotide sequence: TGTGCCAGCAGCGAATCCGGGGAACTCTACGAGCAGTACTTC. As protein: CASSESGELYEQYF. The J gene is TRBJ2-7, the V gene TRBV9; D perhaps matches TRBD2 (5 bases). The germline gives CDR1 SGDLS, CDR2 YYNGEE. This CDR3 has 14 residues. Trimming took 3 bases from V and 3 from J, leaving 13 bases between them.

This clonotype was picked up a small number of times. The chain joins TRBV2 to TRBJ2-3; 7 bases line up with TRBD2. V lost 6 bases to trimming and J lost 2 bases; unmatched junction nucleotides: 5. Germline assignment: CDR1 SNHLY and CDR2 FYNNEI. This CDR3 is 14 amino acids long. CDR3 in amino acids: CASRGTIVTDTQYF. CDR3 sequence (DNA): TGTGCCAGCAGGGGGACTATCGTCACAGATACGCAGTATTTT. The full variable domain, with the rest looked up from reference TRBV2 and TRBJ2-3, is EPEVTQTPSHQVTQMGQEVILRCVPISNHLYFYWYRQILGQKVEFLVSFYNNEISEKSEIFDDQFSVERPDGSNFTLKIRSTKLEDSAMYFCASRGTIVTDTQYFGPGTRLTVL.

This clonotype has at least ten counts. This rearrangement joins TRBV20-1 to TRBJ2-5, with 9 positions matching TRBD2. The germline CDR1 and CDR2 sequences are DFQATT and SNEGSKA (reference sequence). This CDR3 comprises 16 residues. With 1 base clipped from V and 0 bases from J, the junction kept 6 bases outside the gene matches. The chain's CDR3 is CSARVPSGMYQETQYF. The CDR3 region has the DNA TGCAGTGCTAGAGTACCTAGCGGGATGTACCAAGAGACCCAGTACTTC.

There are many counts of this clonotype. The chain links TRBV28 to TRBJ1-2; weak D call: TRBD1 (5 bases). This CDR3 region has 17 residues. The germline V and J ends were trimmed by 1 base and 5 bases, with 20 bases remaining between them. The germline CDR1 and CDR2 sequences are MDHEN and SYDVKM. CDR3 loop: CASSLSGVAGPSYGYTF. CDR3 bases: TGTGCCAGCAGTTTATCGGGTGTGGCAGGGCCGTCGTATGGCTACACCTTC.

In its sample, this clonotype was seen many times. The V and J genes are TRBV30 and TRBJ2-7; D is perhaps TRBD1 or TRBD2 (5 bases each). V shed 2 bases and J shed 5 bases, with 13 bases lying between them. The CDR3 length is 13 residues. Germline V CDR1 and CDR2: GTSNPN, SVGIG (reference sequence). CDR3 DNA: TGTGCCTGGAGTCGAGGGGAAATGGACGAGCAGTACTTC. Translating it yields CAWSRGEMDEQYF.

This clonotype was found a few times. The CDR3 here is CSANGDTYQPQHF. CDR3 nucleotides: TGCAGTGCTAATGGGGACACCTATCAGCCCCAGCATTTT. This chain uses TRBV20-1 with TRBJ1-5, with a possible D match to TRBD1 (6 bases). The germline V gene has CDR1 DFQATT and CDR2 SNEGSKA (reference sequence). V lost 4 bases, J lost 5 bases, and 12 bases lay in between. There are 13 residues in the CDR3.

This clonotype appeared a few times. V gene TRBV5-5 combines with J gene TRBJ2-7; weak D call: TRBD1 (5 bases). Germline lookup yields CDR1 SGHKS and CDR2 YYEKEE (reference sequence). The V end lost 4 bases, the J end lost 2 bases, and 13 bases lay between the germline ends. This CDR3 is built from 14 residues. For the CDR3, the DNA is TGTGCCAGCAGCCAACAGGTCAGTCCCTACGAGCAGTACTTC. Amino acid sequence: CASSQQVSPYEQYF.

The CDR3 bases are TGTGCCAGCAGCAACCGCGGACGGGTTGAAAAACTGTTTTTT. Translation: CASSNRGRVEKLFF. The chain combines TRBV7-9 with TRBJ1-4; D ambiguous. Germline CDR1 is SEHNR and CDR2 is FQNEAQ (reference sequence). V lost 5 bases and J 7 bases, leaving 14 bases between the germline ends. The CDR3 runs 14 residues.

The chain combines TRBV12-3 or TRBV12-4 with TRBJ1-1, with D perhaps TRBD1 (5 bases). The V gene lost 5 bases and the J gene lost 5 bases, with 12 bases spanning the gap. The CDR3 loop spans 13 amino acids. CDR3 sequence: CASSPSRVTEAFF. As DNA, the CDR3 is TGTGCCAGCAGTCCTTCCAGGGTTACTGAAGCTTTCTTT.